In its sample, the clone carrying this TCR beta chain was seen many times. What it binds is unknown. The V gene lost 5 bases and the J gene lost 6 bases, with 15 bases spanning the gap. The CDR3 spans 14 residues. Per the germline V gene, CDR1 is MNHNS and CDR2 is SASEGT. The sample comes from a study of CD8+CD57+ T cells in acquired aplastic anemia. As for the study in general: When averaged, DNA from sorted CD4+ and CD8+ cells came to 3 to 4 ug. Findings of the study overall: Sharing between patients and controls was observed for some 27 CD8+ CDR3 sequences.

For CDR3 and TCR beta VDJ profiling, genomic DNA was the template used. TCRdb used MiXCR to reprocess the reads, holding one entry per CDR3 protein. The sample contains more than 95,000 distinct CDR3 sequences, nearly 40% of which appear only once. Previously, flow cytometry had revealed CD8+CD57+ cell expansion in the patients chosen for sequencing. Diagnosis of severe acquired aplastic anemia applied to all patients. The TCR was taken from a human donor with aplastic anemia. Material: sorted CD4+, CD8+, or CD8+CD57+ T cells (not recorded which) from PBMCs. V gene TRBV6-1 combines with J gene TRBJ2-3; D might be TRBD1 (5 bases). The CDR3 reads CASSLPGRADTQYF. DNA for the CDR3: TGTGCCAGCAGTCTACCCGGCAGGGCGGATACGCAGTATTTT.